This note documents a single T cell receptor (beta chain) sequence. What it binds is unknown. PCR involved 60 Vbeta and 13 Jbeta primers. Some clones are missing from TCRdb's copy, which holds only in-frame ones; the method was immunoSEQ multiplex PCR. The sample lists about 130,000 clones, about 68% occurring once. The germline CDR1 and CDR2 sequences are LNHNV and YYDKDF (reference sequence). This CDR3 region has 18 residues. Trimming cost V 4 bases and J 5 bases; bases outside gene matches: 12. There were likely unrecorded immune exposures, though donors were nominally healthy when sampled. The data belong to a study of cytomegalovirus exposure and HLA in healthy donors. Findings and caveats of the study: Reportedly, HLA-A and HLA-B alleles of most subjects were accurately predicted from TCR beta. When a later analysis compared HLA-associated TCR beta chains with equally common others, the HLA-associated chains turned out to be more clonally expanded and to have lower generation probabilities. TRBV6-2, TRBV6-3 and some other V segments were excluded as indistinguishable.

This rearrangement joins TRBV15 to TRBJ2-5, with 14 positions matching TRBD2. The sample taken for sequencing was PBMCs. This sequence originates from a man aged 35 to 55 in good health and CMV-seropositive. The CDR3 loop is CATSTIPGLAGEGETQYF. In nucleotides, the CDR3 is TGTGCCACCAGCACAATTCCGGGACTAGCGGGAGAGGGGGAGACCCAGTACTTC. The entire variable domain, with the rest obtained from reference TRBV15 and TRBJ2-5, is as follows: DAMVIQNPRYQVTQFGKPVTLSCSQTLNHNVMYWYQQKSSQAPKLLFHYYDKDFNNEADTPDNFQSRRPNTSFCFLDIRSPGLGDTAMYLCATSTIPGLAGEGETQYFGPGTRLLVL.